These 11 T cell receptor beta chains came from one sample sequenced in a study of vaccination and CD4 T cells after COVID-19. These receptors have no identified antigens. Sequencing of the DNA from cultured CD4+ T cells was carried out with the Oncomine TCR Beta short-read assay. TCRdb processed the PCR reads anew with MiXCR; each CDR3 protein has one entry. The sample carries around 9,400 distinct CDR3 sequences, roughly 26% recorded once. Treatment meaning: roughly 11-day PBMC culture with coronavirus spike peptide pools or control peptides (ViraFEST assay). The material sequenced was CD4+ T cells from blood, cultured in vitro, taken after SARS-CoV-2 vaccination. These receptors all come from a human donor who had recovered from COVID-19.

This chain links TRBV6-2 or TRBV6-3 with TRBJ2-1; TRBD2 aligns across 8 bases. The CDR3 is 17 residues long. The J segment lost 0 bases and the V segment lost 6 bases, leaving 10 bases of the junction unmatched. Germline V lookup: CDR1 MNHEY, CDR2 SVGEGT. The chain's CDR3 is CASRPGGAVSSYNEQFF. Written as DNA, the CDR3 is TGTGCCAGCAGGCCCGGGGGGGCGGTAAGCTCCTACAATGAGCAGTTCTTC.

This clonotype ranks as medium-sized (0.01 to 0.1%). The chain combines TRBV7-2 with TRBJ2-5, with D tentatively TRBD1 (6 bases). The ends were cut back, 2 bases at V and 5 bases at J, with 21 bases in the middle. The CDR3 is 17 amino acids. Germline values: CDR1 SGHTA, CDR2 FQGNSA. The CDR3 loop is CASSLRQGQAWRETQYF. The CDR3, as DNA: TGTGCCAGCAGCTTAAGGCAGGGGCAAGCCTGGAGGGAGACCCAGTACTTC.

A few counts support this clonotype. CDR3 sequence: CASTGGALNEKLFF. DNA for the CDR3: TGTGCCAGCACTGGTGGGGCGCTTAATGAAAAACTGTTTTTT. This chain links TRBV7-2 with TRBJ1-4; tentatively, D is TRBD1 (5 bases). Trimming cost V 7 bases and J 4 bases, with 13 bases left between them. The CDR3 contains 14 residues. Germline assignment: CDR1 SGHTA and CDR2 FQGNSA.

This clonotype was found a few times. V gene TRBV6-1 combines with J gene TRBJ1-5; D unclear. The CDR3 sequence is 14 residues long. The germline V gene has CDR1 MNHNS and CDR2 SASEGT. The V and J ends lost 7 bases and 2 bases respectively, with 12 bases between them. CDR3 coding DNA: TGTGCCAGCACCGGGTGGAGGGGCAATCAGCCCCAGCATTTT. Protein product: CASTGWRGNQPQHF.

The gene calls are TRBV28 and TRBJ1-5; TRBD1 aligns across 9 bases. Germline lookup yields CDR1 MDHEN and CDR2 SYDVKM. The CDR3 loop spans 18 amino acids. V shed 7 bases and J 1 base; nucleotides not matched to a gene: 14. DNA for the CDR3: TGTGCCAGCAACTCACAGACAGGGGGAAAATCGAGCAATCAGCCCCAGCATTTT. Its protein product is CASNSQTGGKSSNQPQHF.

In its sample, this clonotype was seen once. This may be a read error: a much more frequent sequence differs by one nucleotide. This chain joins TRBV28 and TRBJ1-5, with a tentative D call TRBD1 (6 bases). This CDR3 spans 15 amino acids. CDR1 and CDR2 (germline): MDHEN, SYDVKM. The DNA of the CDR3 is TGTGTCAGCAGTGCCCTCACAGGGAGCGGCCAGCCCCAGCATTTT. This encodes CVSSALTGSGQPQHF. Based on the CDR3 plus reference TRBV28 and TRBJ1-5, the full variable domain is DVKVTQSSRYLVKRTGEKVFLECVQDMDHENMFWYRQDPGLGLRLIYFSYDVKMKEKGDIPEGYSVSREKKERFSLILESASTNQTSMYLCVSSALTGSGQPQHFGDGTRLSIL.

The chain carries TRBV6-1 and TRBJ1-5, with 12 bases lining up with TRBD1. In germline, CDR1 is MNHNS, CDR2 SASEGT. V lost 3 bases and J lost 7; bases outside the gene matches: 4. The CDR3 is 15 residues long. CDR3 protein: CASSDRDRGLQPQHF. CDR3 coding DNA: TGTGCCAGCAGTGATAGGGACAGGGGGCTGCAGCCCCAGCATTTT.

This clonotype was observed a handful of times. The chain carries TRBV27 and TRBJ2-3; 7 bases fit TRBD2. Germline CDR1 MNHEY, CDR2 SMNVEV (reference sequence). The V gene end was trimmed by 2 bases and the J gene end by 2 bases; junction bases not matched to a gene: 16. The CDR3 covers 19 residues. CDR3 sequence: CASSLRTTGGREITDTQYF. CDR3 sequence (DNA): TGTGCCAGCAGTTTAAGAACAACGGGGGGACGTGAGATCACAGATACGCAGTATTTT.

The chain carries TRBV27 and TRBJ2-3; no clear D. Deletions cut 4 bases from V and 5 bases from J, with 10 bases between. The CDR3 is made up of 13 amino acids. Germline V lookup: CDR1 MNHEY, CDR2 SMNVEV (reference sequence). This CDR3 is CASSSAGLDTQYF. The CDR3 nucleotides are TGTGCCAGCAGTTCAGCCGGGTTAGATACGCAGTATTTT.

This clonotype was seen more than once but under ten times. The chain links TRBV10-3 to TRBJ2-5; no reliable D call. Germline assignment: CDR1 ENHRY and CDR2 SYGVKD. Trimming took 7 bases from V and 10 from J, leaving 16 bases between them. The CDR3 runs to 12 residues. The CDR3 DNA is TGTGCCATCAAGGGCGAAGACCCAAACCAGTACTTC. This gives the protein CAIKGEDPNQYF.

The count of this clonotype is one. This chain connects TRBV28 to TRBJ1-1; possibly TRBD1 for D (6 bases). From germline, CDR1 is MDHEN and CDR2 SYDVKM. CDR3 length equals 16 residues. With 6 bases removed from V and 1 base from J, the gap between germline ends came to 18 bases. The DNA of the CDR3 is TGTGCCAGCAGCCGAACAGGGCCCCTCAGGAACACTGAAGCTTTCTTT. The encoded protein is CASSRTGPLRNTEAFF.